Listed below are T cell receptor beta chains from one sample, sequenced in a study of blood T cell repertoires in COVID-19. Here immunoSEQ multiplex PCR was the method, and the copy in TCRdb shows in-frame clones only, minus some. The sample yields about 36,000 clones, 70% to 90% seen once. The specimen was peripheral blood. The receptor set was obtained from a human donor in a cohort sampled during active or convalescent COVID-19. The donor label of this sample is uncertain. Both conserved end residues are part of each CDR3. D genes are given only for firm matches. For some rows the clone size is stated as once, few or many, or as a class when expanded; others skip it.

d_gene: TRBD1
abundance: -
j_gene: TRBJ1-6
v_gene: TRBV10-3
CDR3nt: TGTGCCATCAGTGTCCGGGACAGGGATTCACCCCTCCACTTT
CDR3aa: CAISVRDRDSPLHF

d_gene: TRBD1
abundance: once
j_gene: TRBJ2-7
v_gene: TRBV7-9
CDR3nt: TGTGCCAGCAGCTTGGGACAGGCTGCGCGCTCGGGCTACGAGCAGTACTTC
CDR3aa: CASSLGQAARSGYEQYF

d_gene: -
abundance: -
j_gene: TRBJ1-6
v_gene: TRBV21-1
CDR3nt: TGTGCCAGCAGCAATGGGAGCTCCTATAATTCACCCCTCCACTTT
CDR3aa: CASSNGSSYNSPLHF

d_gene: TRBD2
abundance: few
j_gene: TRBJ2-3
v_gene: TRBV5-5
CDR3nt: TGTGCCAGCAGCTTGGGACTCGGGACTAGCGGTACGCAGTATTTT
CDR3aa: CASSLGLGTSGTQYF

d_gene: -
abundance: once
j_gene: TRBJ1-5
v_gene: TRBV3-1/TRBV3-2
CDR3nt: TGTGCCAGCAGCCAATCACCAGGGGATGGACAGCCCCAGCATTTT
CDR3aa: CASSQSPGDGQPQHF

d_gene: -
abundance: -
j_gene: TRBJ2-2
v_gene: TRBV11-3
CDR3nt: TGTGCCAGCAGTCGACACAGGGCGAACACCGGGGAGCTGTTTTTT
CDR3aa: CASSRHRANTGELFF

d_gene: -
abundance: -
j_gene: TRBJ1-6
v_gene: TRBV19
CDR3nt: TGTGCCAGTAGTTGGGACACTCAGTTCTATAATTCACCCCTCCACTTT
CDR3aa: CASSWDTQFYNSPLHF

d_gene: -
abundance: -
j_gene: TRBJ2-1
v_gene: TRBV5-4
CDR3nt: TGTGCCAGCAGCTTGGAGGCTAGTGGGTTGGGTGAGCAGTTCTTC
CDR3aa: CASSLEASGLGEQFF

d_gene: -
abundance: -
j_gene: TRBJ1-6
v_gene: TRBV7-9
CDR3nt: TGTGCCAGCAGCTTAGAGAGGAATTCACCCCTCCACTTT
CDR3aa: CASSLERNSPLHF

d_gene: TRBD2
abundance: -
j_gene: TRBJ2-5
v_gene: TRBV11-3
CDR3nt: TGTGCCAGCAGCATTTTTGCGGGAGGAACCCAAGAGACCCAGTACTTC
CDR3aa: CASSIFAGGTQETQYF

d_gene: -
abundance: -
j_gene: TRBJ2-5
v_gene: TRBV30
CDR3nt: TGTGCCTGGGTCGGACGGACGGGGGAGACCCAGTACTTC
CDR3aa: CAWVGRTGETQYF

d_gene: -
abundance: -
j_gene: TRBJ2-7
v_gene: TRBV10-3
CDR3nt: TGTGCCACCTCTTCCGGGACTGCATCCTACGAGCAGTACTTC
CDR3aa: CATSSGTASYEQYF

d_gene: -
abundance: -
j_gene: TRBJ2-7
v_gene: TRBV12-3/TRBV12-4
CDR3nt: TGTGCCAGCAGTTCCCCGACAGAATACGAGCAGTACTTC
CDR3aa: CASSSPTEYEQYF

d_gene: -
abundance: -
j_gene: TRBJ2-6
v_gene: TRBV30
CDR3nt: TGTGCCTGGAATGGACAGTGGGCTGGGGCCAACGTCCTGACTTTC
CDR3aa: CAWNGQWAGANVLTF

d_gene: -
abundance: once
j_gene: TRBJ1-6
v_gene: TRBV5-8
CDR3nt: TGTGCCAGCAGCTTCAGGGGTTCACCCCTCCACTTT
CDR3aa: CASSFRGSPLHF

d_gene: -
abundance: once
j_gene: TRBJ2-5
v_gene: TRBV9
CDR3nt: TGTGCCTACGTTCTCGCAGAAGAGACCCAGTACTTC
CDR3aa: CAYVLAEETQYF

d_gene: TRBD1
abundance: -
j_gene: TRBJ1-1
v_gene: TRBV3-1/TRBV3-2
CDR3nt: TGTGCCAGCAGCGCGGGACAGGGGGCGTGGGAAGCTTTCTTT
CDR3aa: CASSAGQGAWEAFF

d_gene: TRBD1
abundance: -
j_gene: TRBJ2-5
v_gene: TRBV18
CDR3nt: TGTGCCAGCTCGCCCGGGACAGGGGCCCAAGAGACCCAGTACTTC
CDR3aa: CASSPGTGAQETQYF

d_gene: -
abundance: few
j_gene: TRBJ2-1
v_gene: TRBV5-4
CDR3nt: TGTGCCAGCAGCCCCAGTCCGAACAATGAGCAGTTCTTC
CDR3aa: CASSPSPNNEQFF

d_gene: -
abundance: -
j_gene: TRBJ1-5
v_gene: TRBV11-2
CDR3nt: TGTGCCAGCAGCGAAGGGGGAAACCAGCCCCAGCATTTT
CDR3aa: CASSEGGNQPQHF

d_gene: -
abundance: once
j_gene: TRBJ2-7
v_gene: TRBV7-9
CDR3nt: TGTGCCAGCGAGGCCTTCAACGAGCAGTACTTC
CDR3aa: CASEAFNEQYF